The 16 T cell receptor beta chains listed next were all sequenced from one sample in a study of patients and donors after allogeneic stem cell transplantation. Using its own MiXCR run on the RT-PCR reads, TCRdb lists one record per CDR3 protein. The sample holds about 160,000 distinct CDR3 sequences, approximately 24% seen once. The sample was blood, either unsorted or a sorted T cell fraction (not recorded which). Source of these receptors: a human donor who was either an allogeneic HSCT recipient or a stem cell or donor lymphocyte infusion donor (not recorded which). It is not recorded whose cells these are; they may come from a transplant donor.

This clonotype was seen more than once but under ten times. The CDR3 region is CASGDSLNYGYTF. CDR3 nucleotides: TGTGCCAGCGGGGACAGCCTCAACTATGGCTACACCTTC. This rearrangement joins TRBV27 to TRBJ1-2; 7 bases fit TRBD1. CDR1 and CDR2 from the germline V gene are MNHEY and SMNVEV (reference sequence). The V and J ends lost 8 bases and 2 bases, in that order; junction bases with no gene match: 5. The CDR3 sequence is 13 residues long.

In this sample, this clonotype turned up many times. Here the CDR3 DNA reads TGTGCCAGCAGTAGGACAGGGGCTGAAGCTTTCTTT. Its protein is CASSRTGAEAFF. V is TRBV12-3 or TRBV12-4 and J is TRBJ1-1; 9 bases are shared with TRBD1. V lost 5 bases and J lost 6; bases outside the gene matches: 1. The CDR3 contains 12 residues.

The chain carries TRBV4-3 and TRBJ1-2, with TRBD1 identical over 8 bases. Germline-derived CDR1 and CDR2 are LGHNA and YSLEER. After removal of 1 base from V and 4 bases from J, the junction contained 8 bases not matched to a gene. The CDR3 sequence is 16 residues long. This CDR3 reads CASSQVVVDRVYGYTF. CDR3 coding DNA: TGCGCCAGCAGCCAAGTAGTGGTGGACAGGGTCTATGGCTACACCTTC.

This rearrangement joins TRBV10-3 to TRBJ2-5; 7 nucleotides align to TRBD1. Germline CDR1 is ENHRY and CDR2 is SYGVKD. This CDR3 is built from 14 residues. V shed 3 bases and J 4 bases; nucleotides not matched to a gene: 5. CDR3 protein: CAISDQGEGETQYF. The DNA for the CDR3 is TGTGCCATCAGTGACCAGGGGGAAGGAGAGACCCAGTACTTC.

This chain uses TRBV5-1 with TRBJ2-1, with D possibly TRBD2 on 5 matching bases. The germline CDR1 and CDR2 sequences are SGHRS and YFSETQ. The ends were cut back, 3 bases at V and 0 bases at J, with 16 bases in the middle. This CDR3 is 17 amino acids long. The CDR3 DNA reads TGCGCCAGCAGCTCCACCGGACTCACGAGCTCCTACAATGAGCAGTTCTTC. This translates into CASSSTGLTSSYNEQFF.

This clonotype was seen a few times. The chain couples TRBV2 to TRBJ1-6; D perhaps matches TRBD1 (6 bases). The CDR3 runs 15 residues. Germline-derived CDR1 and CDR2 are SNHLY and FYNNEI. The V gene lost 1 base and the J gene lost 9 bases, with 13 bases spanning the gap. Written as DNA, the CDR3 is TGTGCCAGCAGTGAAGAGGCCAGGGGAGGTTCACCCCTCCACTTT. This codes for CASSEEARGGSPLHF.

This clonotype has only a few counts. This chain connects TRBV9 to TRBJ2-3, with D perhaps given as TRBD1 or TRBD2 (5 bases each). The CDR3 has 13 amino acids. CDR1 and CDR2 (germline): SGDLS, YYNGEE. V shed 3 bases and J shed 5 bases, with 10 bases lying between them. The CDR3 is CASSEGTKDTQYF. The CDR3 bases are TGTGCCAGCAGCGAGGGGACCAAAGATACGCAGTATTTT. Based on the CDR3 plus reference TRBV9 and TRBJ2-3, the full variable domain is DSGVTQTPKHLITATGQRVTLRCSPRSGDLSVYWYQQSLDQGLQFLIQYYNGEERAKGNILERFSAQQFPDLHSELNLSSLELGDSALYFCASSEGTKDTQYFGPGTRLTVL.

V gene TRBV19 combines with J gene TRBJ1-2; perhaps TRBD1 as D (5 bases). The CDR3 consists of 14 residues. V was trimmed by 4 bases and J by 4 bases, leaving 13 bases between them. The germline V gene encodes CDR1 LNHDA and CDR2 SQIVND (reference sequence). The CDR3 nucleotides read TGTGCCAGTAGTACGAGAGGGGACCTCTATGGCTACACCTTC. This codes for CASSTRGDLYGYTF.

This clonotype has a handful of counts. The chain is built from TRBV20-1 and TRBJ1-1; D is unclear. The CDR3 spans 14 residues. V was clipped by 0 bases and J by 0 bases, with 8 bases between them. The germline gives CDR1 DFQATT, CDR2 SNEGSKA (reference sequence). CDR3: CSARDGQLNTEAFF. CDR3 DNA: TGCAGTGCTAGAGACGGGCAATTGAACACTGAAGCTTTCTTT.

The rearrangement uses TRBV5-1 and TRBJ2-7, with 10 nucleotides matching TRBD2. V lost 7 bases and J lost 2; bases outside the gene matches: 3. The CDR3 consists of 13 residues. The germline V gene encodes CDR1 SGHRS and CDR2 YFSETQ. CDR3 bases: TGCGCCAGCGGACTAGCGGCAGCCTACGAGCAGTACTTC. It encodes CASGLAAAYEQYF.

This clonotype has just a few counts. CDR3 in DNA: TGTGCCAGCAGTTTAGGAGGTCGTGTCAATCAGCCCCAGCATTTT. Protein sequence: CASSLGGRVNQPQHF. The chain links TRBV28 to TRBJ1-5; D is unresolved. Trimming cost V 2 bases and J 3 bases, with 11 bases left between them. The CDR3 spans 15 residues. Per germline, CDR1 MDHEN and CDR2 SYDVKM. Full variable domain (outside the CDR3, taken from reference TRBV28 and TRBJ1-5): DVKVTQSSRYLVKRTGEKVFLECVQDMDHENMFWYRQDPGLGLRLIYFSYDVKMKEKGDIPEGYSVSREKKERFSLILESASTNQTSMYLCASSLGGRVNQPQHFGDGTRLSIL.

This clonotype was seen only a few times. CDR3 protein: CASSEVTGELFF. The CDR3 nucleotides are TGCGCCAGCAGTGAGGTCACCGGGGAGCTGTTTTTT. The chain carries TRBV10-2 and TRBJ2-2, with no clear D. Germline V CDR1 and CDR2: WSHSY, SAAADI. V dropped 2 bases and J dropped 4 bases, with 2 bases sitting between them. This CDR3 comprises 12 residues.

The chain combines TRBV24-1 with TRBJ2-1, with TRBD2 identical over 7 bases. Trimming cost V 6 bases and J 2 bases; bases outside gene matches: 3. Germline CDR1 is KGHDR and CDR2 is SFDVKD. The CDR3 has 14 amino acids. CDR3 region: CATSSGTAYNEQFF. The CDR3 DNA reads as TGTGCCACCAGTAGCGGGACGGCCTACAATGAGCAGTTCTTC.

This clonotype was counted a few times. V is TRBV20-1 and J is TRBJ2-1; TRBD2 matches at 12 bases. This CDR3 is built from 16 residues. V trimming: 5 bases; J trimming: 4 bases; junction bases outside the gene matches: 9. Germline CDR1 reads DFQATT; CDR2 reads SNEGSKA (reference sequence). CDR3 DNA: TGCAGTGCTGAGACTAGCGGGAGTTTGGGTTACAATGAGCAGTTCTTC. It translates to CSAETSGSLGYNEQFF.

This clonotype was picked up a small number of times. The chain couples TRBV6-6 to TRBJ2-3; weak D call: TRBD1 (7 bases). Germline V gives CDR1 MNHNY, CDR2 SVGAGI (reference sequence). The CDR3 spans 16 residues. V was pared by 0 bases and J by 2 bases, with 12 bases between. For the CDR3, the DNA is TGTGCCAGCAGTTACTCGGAGGGACAGTACACAGATACGCAGTATTTT. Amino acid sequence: CASSYSEGQYTDTQYF.

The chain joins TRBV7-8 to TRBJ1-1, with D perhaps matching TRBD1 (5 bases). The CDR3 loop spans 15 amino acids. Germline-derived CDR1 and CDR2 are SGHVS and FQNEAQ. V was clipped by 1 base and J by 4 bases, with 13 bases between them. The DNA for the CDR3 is TGTGCCAGCAGCTTAGTAGGGACCCTGGGCACTGAAGCTTTCTTT. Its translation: CASSLVGTLGTEAFF. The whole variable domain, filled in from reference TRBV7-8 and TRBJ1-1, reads GAGVSQSPRYKVAKRGQDVALRCDPISGHVSLFWYQQALGQGPEFLTYFQNEAQLDKSGLPSDRFFAERPEGSVSTLKIQRTQQEDSAVYLCASSLVGTLGTEAFFGQGTRLTVV.